The clone carrying this T cell receptor beta chain has only a few counts. Sample-barcoded 5' priming and a J-beta primer mix drove a second PCR of roughly 6 to 12 cycles. TCRdb ran MiXCR on the 5' RACE reads and lists one entry per CDR3 protein. The sample includes about 690,000 distinct CDR3 sequences, approximately 40% seen only once; the top ten take about 32%. The sample belongs to a study of blood T cells in healthy people across ages. The germline V gene encodes CDR1 SGHRS and CDR2 YFSETQ. V was shortened by 1 base and J by 5 bases, with 9 bases between the two germline ends. The CDR3 has 13 amino acids.

Specimen: blood. The V call is TRBV5-1, the J call TRBJ2-5, with D possibly TRBD1 on 5 matching bases. The source is a man older than 75 in good health. CDR3 bases: TGCGCCAGCAGCTTGTTCCCAGGGGAGACCCAGTACTTC. Amino acids: CASSLFPGETQYF.